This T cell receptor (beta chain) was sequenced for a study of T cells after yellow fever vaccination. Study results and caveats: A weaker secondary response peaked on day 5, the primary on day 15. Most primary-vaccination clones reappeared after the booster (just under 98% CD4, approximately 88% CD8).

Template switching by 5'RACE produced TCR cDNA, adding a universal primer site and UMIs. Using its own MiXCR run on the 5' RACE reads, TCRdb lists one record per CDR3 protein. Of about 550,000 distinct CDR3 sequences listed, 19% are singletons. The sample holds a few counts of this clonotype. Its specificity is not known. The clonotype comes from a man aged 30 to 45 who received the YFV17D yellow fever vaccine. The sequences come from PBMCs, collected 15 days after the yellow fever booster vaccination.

In DNA, the CDR3 is TGCAGTGCTCCTCGGGAGGGCCCCCACAATGAGCAGTTCTTC. Translating gives CSAPREGPHNEQFF. The V call is TRBV20-1, the J call TRBJ2-1, with 8 bases identical to TRBD2. The ends lost 5 bases at V and 5 bases at J; junction bases unmatched: 8. This CDR3 is 14 amino acids long. CDR1 is DFQATT and CDR2 is SNEGSKA in the germline V gene (reference sequence).